The sequence of this T cell receptor (beta chain) was determined in a study of blood T cell repertoires in COVID-19. Looking at the study overall: Some COVID-19 samples were acute and others convalescent; all came from the United States, Italy and Spain. PBMCs, B-cell-depleted T cells, or T cells were the source of the cDNA or gDNA that made up the material.

Original processing notes: Estimated nucleated cell counts came from reference gene primer amplification. Repertoires were generated with immunoSEQ multiplex PCR, while TCRdb's copy carries only in-frame clones and drops some. V and J calls plus clone size are reproduced from that table; the DNA served to infer D and trimming. The profile covers approximately 76,000 clones, with 65% to 90% appearing a single time and 5% to 7% taken by the ten largest. V lost 5 bases, J lost 0 bases, and 7 bases stayed unmatched. The CDR3 totals 17 residues. Per germline, CDR1 MNHNY and CDR2 SVGAGI (reference sequence). This clone was observed once.

The sequence derives from an older woman with acute or convalescent COVID-19. The J gene is TRBJ2-6, the V gene TRBV6-6; 7 nucleotides agree with TRBD1. Sequencing was done on a sample of peripheral blood. The CDR3 loop reads CASSPSRDSSGANVLTF. CDR3 DNA: TGTGCCAGCAGTCCGTCCCGGGACAGCTCTGGGGCCAACGTCCTGACTTTC.